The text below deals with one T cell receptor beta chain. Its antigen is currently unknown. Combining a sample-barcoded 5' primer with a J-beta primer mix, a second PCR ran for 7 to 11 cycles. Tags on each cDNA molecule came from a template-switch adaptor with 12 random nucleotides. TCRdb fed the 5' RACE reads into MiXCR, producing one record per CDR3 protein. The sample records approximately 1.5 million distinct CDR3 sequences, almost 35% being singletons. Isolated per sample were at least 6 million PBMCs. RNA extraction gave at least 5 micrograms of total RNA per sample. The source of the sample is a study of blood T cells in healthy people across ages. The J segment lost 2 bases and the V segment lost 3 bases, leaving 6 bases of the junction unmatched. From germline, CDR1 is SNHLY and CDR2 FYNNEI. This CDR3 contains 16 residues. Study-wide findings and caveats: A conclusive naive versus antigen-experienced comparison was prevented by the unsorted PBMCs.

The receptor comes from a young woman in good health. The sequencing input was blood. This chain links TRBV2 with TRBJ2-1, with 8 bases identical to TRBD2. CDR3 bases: TGTGCCAGCAGTGAGTCGGTCGGGAGGGCCTACAATGAGCAGTTCTTC. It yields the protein CASSESVGRAYNEQFF.